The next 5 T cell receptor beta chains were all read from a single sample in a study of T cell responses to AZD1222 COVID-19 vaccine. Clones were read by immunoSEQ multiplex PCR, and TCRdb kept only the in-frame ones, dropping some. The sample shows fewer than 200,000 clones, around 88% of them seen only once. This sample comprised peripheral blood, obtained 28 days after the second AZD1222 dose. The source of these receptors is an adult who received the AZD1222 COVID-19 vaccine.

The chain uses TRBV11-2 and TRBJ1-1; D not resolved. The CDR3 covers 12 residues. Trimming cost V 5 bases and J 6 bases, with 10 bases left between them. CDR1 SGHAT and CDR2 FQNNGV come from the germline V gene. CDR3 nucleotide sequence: TGTGCCAGCAGCCTCCTGCGGGCTGAAGCTTTCTTT. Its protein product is CASSLLRAEAFF.

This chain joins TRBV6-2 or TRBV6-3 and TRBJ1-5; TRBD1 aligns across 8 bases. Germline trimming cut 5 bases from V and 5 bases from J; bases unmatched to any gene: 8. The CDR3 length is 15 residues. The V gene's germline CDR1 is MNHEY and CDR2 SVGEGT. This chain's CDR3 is CASSLQGVGDQPQHF. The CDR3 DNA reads TGTGCCAGCAGTCTACAGGGGGTAGGGGATCAGCCCCAGCATTTT.

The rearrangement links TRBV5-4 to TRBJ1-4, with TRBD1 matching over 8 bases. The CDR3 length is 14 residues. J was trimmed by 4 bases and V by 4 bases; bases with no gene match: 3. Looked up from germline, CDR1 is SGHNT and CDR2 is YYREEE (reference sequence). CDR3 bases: TGTGCCAGCAGCAGGGACAGGTATAATGAAAAACTGTTTTTT. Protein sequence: CASSRDRYNEKLFF.

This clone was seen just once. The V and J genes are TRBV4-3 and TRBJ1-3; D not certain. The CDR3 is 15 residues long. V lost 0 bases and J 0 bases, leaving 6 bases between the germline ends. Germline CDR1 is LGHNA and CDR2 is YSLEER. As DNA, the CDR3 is TGCGCCAGCAGCCAAGATGTGCTCTCTGGAAACACCATATATTTT. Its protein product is CASSQDVLSGNTIYF.

CDR3 loop: CASSFGSGANVLTF. The CDR3 nucleotides read TGTGCCAGTAGTTTTGGCTCTGGGGCCAACGTCCTGACTTTC. This chain links TRBV19 with TRBJ2-6; D remains unclear. Trimming cost V 5 bases and J 0 bases, with 5 bases left between them. CDR1 and CDR2 (germline): LNHDA, SQIVND (reference sequence). The CDR3 covers 14 residues.